A selection of T cell receptor beta chains follows, all from one sample in a study of blood T cell repertoires in COVID-19. Here immunoSEQ multiplex PCR was the method, and the copy in TCRdb shows in-frame clones only, minus some. The sample lists about 99,000 clones; just under 85% were seen once. The material sequenced was peripheral blood. These TCRs come from a woman of 80 years or more with active or convalescent COVID-19. CDR3s include the opening cysteine and the closing phenylalanine or tryptophan. Each record gives: D gene, CDR3 length, V gene, clone size, J gene, CDR3 DNA, CDR3 protein. The D gene is left open where the match is weak. Only some rows state a clone size, as once, few, many or a class for expanded clones.

TRBD1	15	TRBV5-6	-	TRBJ2-1	TGTGCCAGCAGCTTGCTCGGACAGGGGGACTATGAGCAGTTCTTC	CASSLLGQGDYEQFF
TRBD1	15	TRBV5-1	few	TRBJ2-7	TGCGCCAGCAGCTTGTACGGCAGGGGGCCCTACGAGCAGTACTTC	CASSLYGRGPYEQYF
-	16	TRBV5-5	-	TRBJ1-3	TGTGCCAGCAGCTTGGACGGGACGAATTGGGGGGACACCATATATTTT	CASSLDGTNWGDTIYF
TRBD1	15	TRBV4-2	-	TRBJ2-5	TGTGCCAGCAGCCCCGGGACAGGGATGTCCGAGACCCAGTACTTC	CASSPGTGMSETQYF
TRBD1	17	TRBV28	-	TRBJ1-6	TGTGCCAGCAGGGACAGGGGTACACAACCAGCGAATTCACCCCTCCACTTT	CASRDRGTQPANSPLHF
-	13	TRBV20-1	-	TRBJ2-5	TGCAGTGCTAGTCCAGGGGCCGAAGAGACCCAGTACTTC	CSASPGAEETQYF
TRBD1	15	TRBV25-1	-	TRBJ2-7	TGTGCCAGCAGGAGGTCCGGGACAGGGCCCTACGAGCAGTACTTC	CASRRSGTGPYEQYF
-	11	TRBV12-3/TRBV12-4	-	TRBJ2-5	TGTGCCAGCAGGCCAGGGGAGACCCAGTACTTC	CASRPGETQYF
-	15	TRBV6-5	-	TRBJ2-7	TGTGCCAGCAGGGATGGGGCCCCCACCCGATACGAGCAGTACTTC	CASRDGAPTRYEQYF
-	13	TRBV6-1	once	TRBJ2-7	TGTGCCAGCAGTGAAGACTTCGCAAGCCACCAGTACTTC	CASSEDFASHQYF
TRBD1	15	TRBV7-2	-	TRBJ1-2	TGTGCCAGCAGCTCCGGACAGGGGGCGGACTATGGCTACACCTTC	CASSSGQGADYGYTF
TRBD1	13	TRBV7-2	-	TRBJ2-7	TGTGCCAGCAGCCCCCCGACAGGGGACGAGCAGTACTTC	CASSPPTGDEQYF
-	18	TRBV14	few	TRBJ2-1	TGTGCCAGCAGCCCCCTCCCTGAGTGGGACAACCGCATCAATGAGCAGTTCTTC	CASSPLPEWDNRINEQFF
-	15	TRBV28	few	TRBJ1-6	TGTGCCAGCAGACTCCCTTCGACAGGTGGCTCACCCCTCCACTTT	CASRLPSTGGSPLHF
-	12	TRBV6-5	-	TRBJ2-7	TGTGCCAGCAGCCTCGACAGTCGTGAGCAGTACTTC	CASSLDSREQYF
TRBD1	13	TRBV2	-	TRBJ2-7	TGTGCCAGCAGTGGACCAGACAGGGAGAGTCGATACTTC	CASSGPDRESRYF
-	14	TRBV28	-	TRBJ1-5	TGTGCCAGCAAAAATGGAGGGGTCGGGCAGCCCCAGCATTTT	CASKNGGVGQPQHF
-	13	TRBV5-1	-	TRBJ1-1	TGCGCCAGCACAAGGACAGTGAACACTGAAGCTTTCTTT	CASTRTVNTEAFF
-	15	TRBV4-1	-	TRBJ1-5	TGCGCCAGCAGCCAGATGACCGTGGGGCGTCAGCCCCAGCATTTT	CASSQMTVGRQPQHF
-	16	TRBV5-5	few	TRBJ2-7	TGTGCCAGCAGCTGGGTCTGGGGGAGGACTACCTACGAGCAGTACTTC	CASSWVWGRTTYEQYF
TRBD1	14	TRBV7-2	-	TRBJ1-2	TGTGCCAGCAGCATGGGGGACAGGGGACGTGGCTACACCTTC	CASSMGDRGRGYTF
-	14	TRBV7-8	-	TRBJ2-7	TGTGCCAGCAGCGCGGGACGGAGCTCCTACGAGCAGTACTTC	CASSAGRSSYEQYF
TRBD2	17	TRBV10-3	few	TRBJ2-2	TGTGCCATCAGTGAGTCCACTAGCGGGAGAAGAACCGGGGAGCTGTTTTTT	CAISESTSGRRTGELFF
-	13	TRBV19	-	TRBJ1-1	TGTGCCAGTAACCAACAGGGGAACACTGAAGCTTTCTTT	CASNQQGNTEAFF
-	11	TRBV28	-	TRBJ1-1	TGTGCCAGCAGTTTGACCCGGAGAGCTTTCTTT	CASSLTRRAFF
-	15	TRBV10-3	-	TRBJ2-5	TGTGCCATCAGTGAGGCGGACAGAAATCAAGAGACCCAGTACTTC	CAISEADRNQETQYF
TRBD1	17	TRBV6-1	-	TRBJ1-4	TGTGCCAGCAGTGTTTATCCTCAGGGGGTAAACGGCGAAAAACTGTTTTTT	CASSVYPQGVNGEKLFF
-	16	TRBV7-3	once	TRBJ1-1	TGTGCCAGCAGCTCCTTAGGGTCGACAGAGAACACTGAAGCTTTCTTT	CASSSLGSTENTEAFF
TRBD1	15	TRBV4-1	-	TRBJ1-2	TGCGCCAGCAGCGGACGACAGGGCGGGCGGCTTGGCTACACCTTC	CASSGRQGGRLGYTF
-	16	TRBV7-3	-	TRBJ2-2	TGTGCCAGCAGCCCCCTTGGGGGGGGCAACACCGGGGAGCTGTTTTTT	CASSPLGGGNTGELFF
TRBD1	14	TRBV5-1	-	TRBJ1-4	TGCGCCAGCAGTTTGGACAGGGGTGATGAAAAACTGTTTTTT	CASSLDRGDEKLFF
TRBD1	19	TRBV6-2/TRBV6-3	once	TRBJ2-5	TGTGCCAGCAGTTACCGTGCCTCAGACAGGGGGCCAGTACGAGAGACCCAGTACTTC	CASSYRASDRGPVRETQYF
-	13	TRBV11-2	-	TRBJ2-1	TGTGCCAGCAGCTTAGTTGGGGGGAATGAGCAGTTCTTC	CASSLVGGNEQFF
TRBD1	14	TRBV19	few	TRBJ1-1	TGTGCCAGTAAAACGGACAGGGGAGGTACTGAAGCTTTCTTT	CASKTDRGGTEAFF
-	15	TRBV10-3	-	TRBJ1-1	TGTGCCATCAGTGAGTCCCCGGACAAGTGGACTGAAGCTTTCTTT	CAISESPDKWTEAFF
-	13	TRBV7-3	-	TRBJ1-1	TGTGCCAGCAGCCCGGGACAGAACACTGAAGCTTTCTTT	CASSPGQNTEAFF
-	15	TRBV11-3	-	TRBJ2-1	TGTGCCAGCAGCTTACGGGAGCCACTCGGGAATGAGCAGTTCTTC	CASSLREPLGNEQFF
-	17	TRBV7-9	-	TRBJ2-1	TGTGCCAGCAGCTCCCTTAGCCGAAGAAGCTCCTACAATGAGCAGTTCTTC	CASSSLSRRSSYNEQFF
TRBD1	16	TRBV5-6	-	TRBJ2-3	TGTGCCAGCAGCTACCGGGACAGACTTTACACAGATACGCAGTATTTT	CASSYRDRLYTDTQYF
-	12	TRBV28	-	TRBJ2-7	TGTGCCAGCACCCGGGGTTTCTACGAGCAGTACTTC	CASTRGFYEQYF
TRBD2	15	TRBV5-4	-	TRBJ2-1	TGTGCCAGCAGCTCCACAGGACTAGGAGGGAATGAGCAGTTCTTC	CASSSTGLGGNEQFF
-	14	TRBV6-1	once	TRBJ2-2	TGTGCCAGCAGCCGGGTTGGGAACACCGGGGAGCTGTTTTTT	CASSRVGNTGELFF
-	15	TRBV7-9	-	TRBJ2-7	TGTGCCAGCAGCTTAGTTCTTGGGGAGGTGAACGAGCAGTACTTC	CASSLVLGEVNEQYF
-	14	TRBV3-1/TRBV3-2	-	TRBJ2-3	TGTGCCAGCAGACCCGGGACTAGCACAGATACGCAGTATTTT	CASRPGTSTDTQYF
-	14	TRBV11-2	-	TRBJ1-5	TGTGCCAGCAGCCCCGGAGGTGGCAATCAGCCCCAGCATTTT	CASSPGGGNQPQHF
-	15	TRBV20-1	-	TRBJ2-3	TGCAGTGCTAGTCGCCAGCGGACTCGCACAGATACGCAGTATTTT	CSASRQRTRTDTQYF